The present T cell receptor beta chain was sequenced within a study of OX40 agonist ivuxolimab in advanced cancers. Whole-study context: Hepatocellular carcinoma, melanoma, renal cell or head and neck cancer occurred in dose-escalation patients.

Collection of blood occurred at baseline, at cycle 4 day 1, and at cycle 7 day 1. TCRdb keeps only in-frame clones here, not all; method: immunoSEQ multiplex PCR. The table has over 80,000 clones, about 90% seen once. This clone was recorded only once. The antigen remains unidentified. General study findings and limits: Mean expanded clone counts were higher in CD8+ than CD4+ T cells. The work left the antigen specificity of expanded peripheral T cells undetermined.

CDR3 length: 14 residues. With V trimmed by 5 bases and J by 3 bases, 1 base remained unmatched. CDR1 is SNHLY and CDR2 is FYNNEI in the germline V gene. J is TRBJ2-7 and V is TRBV2; TRBD2 matches 13 bases. This TCR was sampled from an adult with an advanced solid tumor such as melanoma, head and neck, liver or kidney cancer. Sequenced here: CD4+ or CD8+ T cells sorted from blood, sampled in a trial of the OX40 agonist ivuxolimab. Here the CDR3 DNA reads TGTGCCAGCAGTTGGACTAGCGGGAGCTACGAGCAGTACTTC. Translating gives CASSWTSGSYEQYF.